Shown below are 28 T cell receptor beta chains from a single sample sequenced in a study of shared clonotypes between healthy human individuals. TCRdb's copy holds only in-frame clones and misses some; the assay was immunoSEQ multiplex PCR. The sample consists of 2 million or so clones, about 95% of them appearing once. Naive CD8 cells, CD45RO-negative and positively selected for CCR7, excluded terminally differentiated effector memory CD45RA+ cells. Source material: naive CD8+ T cells sorted from blood. Receptors were obtained from a young man in good health.

The rearrangement joins TRBV7-6 to TRBJ1-4; D is ambiguous. V gave up 5 bases and J gave up 7 bases, with 11 bases separating them. Germline V gene lookup returns CDR1 SGHVS and CDR2 FNYEAQ. CDR3 length: 13 amino acids. CDR3 protein: CASSPRPAEKLFF. DNA of the CDR3: TGTGCCAGCAGCCCCAGGCCAGCTGAAAAACTGTTTTTT.

The rearrangement joins TRBV2 to TRBJ2-3, with 7 bases identical to TRBD1. V lost 6 bases to trimming and J lost 1 base; unmatched junction nucleotides: 4. There are 14 residues in the CDR3. Per the germline V gene, CDR1 is SNHLY and CDR2 is FYNNEI. The DNA of the CDR3 is TGTGCCAGCAGGAGGACAGGCCGCACAGATACGCAGTATTTT. This sequence encodes CASRRTGRTDTQYF.

The chain uses TRBV7-9 and TRBJ2-7, with 7 bases matching TRBD1. The junction had 6 bases not matched to a gene; V was cut back by 5 bases and J by 5 bases. The CDR3 is made up of 13 amino acids. Germline V gene data show CDR1 as SEHNR and CDR2 as FQNEAQ (reference sequence). The CDR3 protein is CASSQGQLNEQYF. In DNA, the CDR3 is TGTGCCAGCAGCCAGGGACAGCTCAACGAGCAGTACTTC.

This chain links TRBV29-1 with TRBJ2-7, with D hard to call. CDR3 length: 11 residues. Germline V gene sequence: CDR1 SQVTM, CDR2 ANQGSEA. The germline V and J ends were trimmed by 6 bases and 2 bases, with 8 bases remaining between them. CDR3 DNA: TGCAGCGTGAGCAACACCTACGAGCAGTACTTC. Encoded protein: CSVSNTYEQYF.

The rearrangement links TRBV29-1 to TRBJ1-1, with 10 bases identical to TRBD1. V gave up 6 bases and J gave up 2 bases; unmatched junction bases: 6. This CDR3 spans 14 amino acids. Germline V gene sequence: CDR1 SQVTM, CDR2 ANQGSEA. CDR3: CSVWTGGINTEAFF. CDR3 DNA: TGCAGCGTCTGGACAGGGGGGATCAACACTGAAGCTTTCTTT. Using reference TRBV29-1 and TRBJ1-1 for the parts outside the CDR3, the full variable domain is SAVISQKPSRDICQRGTSLTIQCQVDSQVTMMFWYRQQPGQSLTLIATANQGSEATYESGFVIDKFPISRPNLTFSTLTVSNMSPEDSSIYLCSVWTGGINTEAFFGQGTRLTVV.

This chain links TRBV2 with TRBJ2-2, with TRBD2 identical over 7 bases. Germline trimming cut 8 bases from V and 3 bases from J; bases unmatched to any gene: 6. CDR3 length: 14 amino acids. Germline values: CDR1 SNHLY, CDR2 FYNNEI. The CDR3: CASLRGRDTGELFF. The CDR3 region has the DNA TGTGCCAGCCTCCGGGGGAGGGACACCGGGGAGCTGTTTTTT.

This clone has more than one count but fewer than ten. The chain links TRBV5-4 to TRBJ2-2; a weak D match, TRBD1 (6 bases). CDR1 is SGHNT, CDR2 YYREEE, per germline (reference sequence). V was clipped by 4 bases and J by 2 bases, with 12 bases between them. The CDR3 loop spans 15 amino acids. In nucleotides, the CDR3 is TGTGCCAGCAGCCTAAGACAGGACAACACCGGGGAGCTGTTTTTT. Its protein product is CASSLRQDNTGELFF.

This chain connects TRBV10-1 to TRBJ2-5, with 7 bases identical to TRBD2. The length of the CDR3 is 13 residues. Unmatched junction bases numbered 7, after V lost 10 bases and J lost 2 bases. Germline-derived CDR1 and CDR2 are WNHNN and SYGVQD (reference sequence). Here the CDR3 DNA reads TGCGCCAACCCCTCGCGGGGGCAAGAGACCCAGTACTTC. This codes for CANPSRGQETQYF.

CDR3 nucleotides: TGTGCCAGCAGTTCCCTAGCGGGAGATACCGGGGAGCTGTTTTTT. Translation: CASSSLAGDTGELFF. The genes are TRBV6-5 and TRBJ2-2; 10 nucleotides agree with TRBD2. Germline V lookup: CDR1 MNHEY, CDR2 SVGAGI. V shed 4 bases and J 5 bases; nucleotides not matched to a gene: 4. The CDR3 consists of 15 residues.

A note on this clone: This specimen includes other DNA sequences encoding the same CDR3. The rearrangement links TRBV9 to TRBJ2-1; D tentatively reads TRBD1 or TRBD2 (6 bases each). Trimming took off 2 bases at V and 0 bases at J, with 9 bases between the two ends. This CDR3 is built from 15 residues. CDR1 SGDLS and CDR2 YYNGEE come from the germline V gene. DNA of the CDR3: TGTGCCAGCAGCGTCGGGGGCTACTCCTACAATGAGCAGTTCTTC. Amino acids: CASSVGGYSYNEQFF.

The chain combines TRBV21-1 with TRBJ2-7; the D call TRBD2 from the table was never checked on the DNA. TRBV21-1 counts as a pseudogene. This CDR3 spans 20 amino acids. CDR3 DNA sequence: TGTGCCAGCAGCAAAGGGAGCGGGACCCCCACGGACCGCGCGGAGAGCGAGCAGTACTTC. Translating it yields CASSKGSGTPTDRAESEQYF.

The rearrangement uses TRBV7-9 and TRBJ1-1, with D unclear. Germline values: CDR1 SEHNR, CDR2 FQNEAQ (reference sequence). This CDR3 contains 13 residues. Trimming shortened V by 7 bases and J by 0 bases, and 9 bases separated the two germline ends. CDR3 in DNA: TGTGCCAGCATACCCTCACTGAACACTGAAGCTTTCTTT. The encoded protein is CASIPSLNTEAFF.

The genes are TRBV9 and TRBJ1-2; unclear D gene. V was shortened by 3 bases and J by 2 bases, with 23 bases between the two germline ends. This CDR3 is 18 amino acids long. The germline V gene has CDR1 SGDLS and CDR2 YYNGEE. The chain's CDR3 is CASSDNQGFPRTNYGYTF. DNA for the CDR3: TGTGCCAGCAGCGACAACCAAGGGTTTCCGAGGACGAACTATGGCTACACCTTC.

The chain has TRBV5-1 and TRBJ2-3, with 9 bases matching TRBD2. CDR3 length equals 16 residues. Germline lookup yields CDR1 SGHRS and CDR2 YFSETQ. J gave up 4 bases and V 4 bases, and 10 bases lay outside the gene matches. The CDR3 coding sequence is TGCGCCAGCAGCCAAAGCGGGGGGTTTGGCCCAGATACGCAGTATTTT. Protein: CASSQSGGFGPDTQYF.

J is TRBJ2-7 and V is TRBV27; D gene unclear. The CDR3 sequence is 17 residues long. V lost 4 bases, J lost 0 bases, and 19 bases lay in between. From germline, CDR1 is MNHEY and CDR2 SMNVEV (reference sequence). This CDR3 is CASSSPRDIKYSYEQYF. The CDR3 DNA reads TGTGCCAGCAGTTCCCCCCGAGACATCAAGTACTCCTACGAGCAGTACTTC.

A word on this clone: In the same sample, other DNA sequences code for this CDR3. The V and J genes are TRBV4-1 and TRBJ1-2; D gene ambiguous. Germline V gives CDR1 MGHRA, CDR2 YSYEKL. Trimming shortened V by 0 bases and J by 2 bases, and 7 bases separated the two germline ends. CDR3 size: 14 residues. This CDR3 is CASSQDPGNYGYTF. The CDR3 region has the DNA TGCGCCAGCAGCCAAGACCCGGGGAACTATGGCTACACCTTC.

Notes on this clone: A junction boundary mismatches the germline segment, possibly from a read error. This chain links TRBV7-7 with TRBJ1-6, with TRBD1 matching over 7 bases. Germline loops: CDR1 SSHAT, CDR2 FNYEAQ (reference sequence). This CDR3 spans 22 amino acids. The CDR3 protein is CASSQSTSRPGGQSSYNSPLHF. The DNA of the CDR3 is TGTGCTAGCAGCCAATCTACCAGTAGACCGGGGGGACAGAGCTCCTATAATTCACCCCTCCACTTT.

The chain links TRBV29-1 to TRBJ2-7; D may be TRBD2 (6 bases). The length of the CDR3 is 13 residues. Trimming shortened V by 2 bases and J by 3 bases, and 11 bases separated the two germline ends. Germline V lookup: CDR1 SQVTM, CDR2 ANQGSEA. The CDR3, as DNA: TGCAGCGTTGAATTGGGACTCCACTACGAGCAGTACTTC. Amino acids: CSVELGLHYEQYF.

The chain combines TRBV10-3 with TRBJ2-3; 8 nucleotides match TRBD2. The CDR3 sequence is 14 residues long. Germline V CDR1 and CDR2: ENHRY, SYGVKD. V dropped 2 bases and J dropped 4; count of bases not matched to a gene: 2. This chain's CDR3 is CAISERGGADTQYF. The CDR3 region has the DNA TGTGCCATCAGTGAGCGGGGGGGCGCAGATACGCAGTATTTT.

This sequence joins TRBV19 and TRBJ2-2; 7 bases are shared with TRBD1. CDR1 and CDR2 (germline): LNHDA, SQIVND (reference sequence). The CDR3 consists of 15 residues. The J segment lost 3 bases and the V segment lost 5 bases, leaving 6 bases of the junction unmatched. Here the CDR3 DNA reads TGTGCCAGTAGTGGGGACAGAGGGTACACCGGGGAGCTGTTTTTT. Translation: CASSGDRGYTGELFF.

V gene TRBV21-1 combines with J gene TRBJ1-6. TRBV21-1 has pseudogene status. The CDR3 length is 14 residues. The CDR3 DNA follows: TGTGCCAGCCGTAAGCCAGTCTATAATTCACCCCTCCACTTT. This sequence encodes CASRKPVYNSPLHF.

The chain joins TRBV27 to TRBJ2-7; 8 bases map to TRBD1. The V gene end was trimmed by 5 bases and the J gene end by 3 bases; junction bases not matched to a gene: 6. CDR1 and CDR2 from the germline V gene are MNHEY and SMNVEV (reference sequence). This CDR3 contains 14 residues. The chain's CDR3 is CASSTTGALYEQYF. The CDR3 coding sequence is TGTGCCAGCAGTACGACAGGGGCCCTCTACGAGCAGTACTTC.

In the case of this clone: Different DNA sequences within this sample yield the same CDR3. This chain links TRBV2 with TRBJ1-2; possible D gene TRBD1, 5 bases. In germline, CDR1 is SNHLY, CDR2 FYNNEI. V lost 1 base to trimming and J lost 0 bases, with 9 bases between them. The CDR3 totals 15 residues. DNA of the CDR3: TGTGCCAGCAGTGAAGAGGGACCCGCTAACTATGGCTACACCTTC. Amino acid sequence: CASSEEGPANYGYTF.

About this clone: Additional DNA sequences in this sample encode the identical CDR3. The rearrangement uses TRBV7-2 and TRBJ1-3, with a possible D match to TRBD1 (5 bases). Deletions cut 5 bases from V and 0 bases from J, with 11 bases between. Germline V gene data show CDR1 as SGHTA and CDR2 as FQGNSA. The CDR3 totals 15 residues. CDR3 in amino acids: CASSPDRNSGNTIYF. The CDR3 DNA is TGTGCCAGCAGCCCCGACAGAAACTCTGGAAACACCATATATTTT.

J is TRBJ1-5 and V is TRBV2; the D gene is possibly TRBD1 (5 bases). V gave up 5 bases and J gave up 4 bases, with 12 bases separating them. Germline loops: CDR1 SNHLY, CDR2 FYNNEI. This CDR3 has 14 amino acids. CDR3 protein: CASSPLGTNQPQHF. CDR3 coding DNA: TGTGCCAGCAGTCCCCTCGGGACTAATCAGCCCCAGCATTTT. Using reference TRBV2 and TRBJ1-5 for the parts outside the CDR3, the full variable domain is EPEVTQTPSHQVTQMGQEVILRCVPISNHLYFYWYRQILGQKVEFLVSFYNNEISEKSEIFDDQFSVERPDGSNFTLKIRSTKLEDSAMYFCASSPLGTNQPQHFGDGTRLSIL.

As regards this clone: This likely comes from a read error, as the CDR3 has no conserved phenylalanine or tryptophan at its end. The chain carries TRBV7-3 and TRBJ2-3, with 8 bases lining up with TRBD2. Germline assignment: CDR1 SGHTA and CDR2 FQGTGA. Unmatched junction bases numbered 3, after V lost 4 bases and J lost 0 bases. CDR3 length: 15 amino acids. In DNA form, the CDR3 reads TGTGCCAGCAGCTCCCGGGGGGGGAGCACAGATACGCAGTATCTT. It specifies CASSSRGGSTDTQYL.

The chain recombines TRBV10-2 with TRBJ1-2; 9 positions agree with TRBD1. Germline values: CDR1 WSHSY, CDR2 SAAADI. V was clipped by 1 base and J by 7 bases; unmatched bases: 4. This CDR3 has 14 residues. CDR3 bases: TGCGCCAGCAGTGAGTTTTGGACAGGGGTTGGCTACACCTTC. This translates into CASSEFWTGVGYTF.

The chain is built from TRBV2 and TRBJ2-7, with 7 bases aligning to TRBD1. The V gene end was trimmed by 6 bases and the J gene end by 3 bases; junction bases not matched to a gene: 14. Germline V CDR1 and CDR2: SNHLY, FYNNEI. The CDR3 is 16 residues long. CDR3 sequence (DNA): TGTGCCAGCAGCCATCCTTCCGGACAGGTTGGCTACGAGCAGTACTTC. This sequence encodes CASSHPSGQVGYEQYF.